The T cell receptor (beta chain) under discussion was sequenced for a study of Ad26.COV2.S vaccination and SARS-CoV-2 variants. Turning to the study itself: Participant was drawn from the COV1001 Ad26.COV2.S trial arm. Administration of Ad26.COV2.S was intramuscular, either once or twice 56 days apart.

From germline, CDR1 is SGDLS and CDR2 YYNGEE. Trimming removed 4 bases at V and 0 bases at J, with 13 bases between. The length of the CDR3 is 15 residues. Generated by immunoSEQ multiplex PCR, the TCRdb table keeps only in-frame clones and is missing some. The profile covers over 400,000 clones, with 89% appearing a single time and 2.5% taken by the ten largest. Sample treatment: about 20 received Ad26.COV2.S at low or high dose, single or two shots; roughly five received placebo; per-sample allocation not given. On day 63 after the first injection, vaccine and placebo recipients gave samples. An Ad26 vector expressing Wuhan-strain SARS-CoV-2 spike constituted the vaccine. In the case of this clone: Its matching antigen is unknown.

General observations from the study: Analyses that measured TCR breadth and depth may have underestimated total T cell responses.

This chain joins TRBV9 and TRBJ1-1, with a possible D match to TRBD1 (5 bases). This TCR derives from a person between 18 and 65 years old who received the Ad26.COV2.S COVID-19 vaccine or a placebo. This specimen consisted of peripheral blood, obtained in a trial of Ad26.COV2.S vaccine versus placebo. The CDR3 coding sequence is TGTGCCAGCAGCCAGTTGGGACGACTGAACACTGAAGCTTTCTTT. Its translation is CASSQLGRLNTEAFF.